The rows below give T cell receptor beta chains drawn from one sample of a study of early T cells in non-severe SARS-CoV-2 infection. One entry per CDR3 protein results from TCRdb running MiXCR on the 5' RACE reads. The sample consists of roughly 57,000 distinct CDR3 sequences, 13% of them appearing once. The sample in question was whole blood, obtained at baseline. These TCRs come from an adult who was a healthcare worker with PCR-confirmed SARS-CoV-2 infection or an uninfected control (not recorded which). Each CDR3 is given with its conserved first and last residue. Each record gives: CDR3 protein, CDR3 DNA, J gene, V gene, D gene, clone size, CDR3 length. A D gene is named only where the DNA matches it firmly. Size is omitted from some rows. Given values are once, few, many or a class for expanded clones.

CDR3 protein: CASSEDRAFYNEQFF
CDR3 DNA: TGTGCCAGCAGCGAGGACAGGGCTTTCTACAATGAGCAGTTCTTC
J gene: TRBJ2-1
V gene: TRBV7-3
D gene: TRBD1
clone size: few
CDR3 length: 15

CDR3 protein: CASSFEGVTQYF
CDR3 DNA: TGCGCCAGCAGTTTCGAAGGGGTCACCCAGTACTTC
J gene: TRBJ2-5
V gene: TRBV10-2
D gene: NA
clone size: many
CDR3 length: 12

CDR3 protein: CASSQDGGNYGYTF
CDR3 DNA: TGTGCCAGCAGCCAAGATGGGGGGAACTATGGCTACACCTTC
J gene: TRBJ1-2
V gene: TRBV14
D gene: NA
clone size: few
CDR3 length: 14

CDR3 protein: CASSRQGPNTEAFF
CDR3 DNA: TGTGCCAGCAGCAGACAGGGGCCGAACACTGAAGCTTTCTTT
J gene: TRBJ1-1
V gene: TRBV21-1
D gene: NA
clone size: NA
CDR3 length: 14

CDR3 protein: CASSWTTGQPQHF
CDR3 DNA: TGTGCCAGCAGTTGGACGACAGGACAGCCCCAGCATTTT
J gene: TRBJ1-5
V gene: TRBV27
D gene: NA
clone size: NA
CDR3 length: 13

CDR3 protein: CASSQDRDGYEQYF
CDR3 DNA: TGCGCCAGCAGCCAAGACAGGGACGGCTACGAGCAGTACTTC
J gene: TRBJ2-7
V gene: TRBV4-3
D gene: NA
clone size: NA
CDR3 length: 14

CDR3 protein: CASSFHGTGLTGELFF
CDR3 DNA: TGTGCCAGCAGCTTTCATGGGACAGGGCTCACCGGGGAGCTGTTTTTT
J gene: TRBJ2-2
V gene: TRBV7-9
D gene: TRBD1
clone size: NA
CDR3 length: 16

CDR3 protein: CAISESQDLNTEAFF
CDR3 DNA: TGTGCCATCAGTGAGTCCCAGGATTTGAACACTGAAGCTTTCTTT
J gene: TRBJ1-1
V gene: TRBV10-3
D gene: NA
clone size: many
CDR3 length: 15

CDR3 protein: CATSDWPGTSGHTDTQYF
CDR3 DNA: TGTGCCACCAGTGATTGGCCTGGGACTAGCGGGCACACAGATACGCAGTATTTT
J gene: TRBJ2-3
V gene: TRBV24-1
D gene: TRBD2
clone size: NA
CDR3 length: 18

CDR3 protein: CASRNLKNIQYF
CDR3 DNA: TGTGCCAGCAGGAACCTAAAAAACATTCAGTACTTC
J gene: TRBJ2-4
V gene: TRBV11-2
D gene: NA
clone size: few
CDR3 length: 12

CDR3 protein: CASSAKQGVSEQFF
CDR3 DNA: TGTGCCAGCAGCGCAAAACAGGGGGTTAGTGAGCAGTTCTTC
J gene: TRBJ2-1
V gene: TRBV9
D gene: TRBD1
clone size: NA
CDR3 length: 14

CDR3 protein: CATADNANTEAFF
CDR3 DNA: TGTGCCACCGCGGACAACGCGAACACTGAAGCTTTCTTT
J gene: TRBJ1-1
V gene: TRBV11-3
D gene: NA
clone size: many
CDR3 length: 13

CDR3 protein: CASSFGPGVDGYTF
CDR3 DNA: NA
J gene: TRBJ1-2
V gene: TRBV5-6
D gene: NA
clone size: few
CDR3 length: 14

CDR3 protein: CASSHSTGELFF
CDR3 DNA: TGTGCCAGCAGCCACAGCACCGGGGAGCTGTTTTTT
J gene: TRBJ2-2
V gene: TRBV21-1
D gene: NA
clone size: few
CDR3 length: 12

CDR3 protein: CASSFGLVEQYF
CDR3 DNA: TGTGCCAGCAGCTTTGGGCTGGTAGAGCAGTACTTC
J gene: TRBJ2-7
V gene: TRBV11-2
D gene: NA
clone size: few
CDR3 length: 12

CDR3 protein: CASSLVTNSYEQYF
CDR3 DNA: TGTGCCAGCAGCTTAGTCACAAATTCCTACGAGCAGTACTTC
J gene: TRBJ2-7
V gene: TRBV7-9
D gene: NA
clone size: NA
CDR3 length: 14

CDR3 protein: CASSPERSEQFF
CDR3 DNA: TGTGCCAGCTCACCTGAAAGGAGTGAGCAGTTCTTC
J gene: TRBJ2-1
V gene: TRBV18
D gene: NA
clone size: once
CDR3 length: 12

CDR3 protein: CASSFFSSGFSSGNTIYF
CDR3 DNA: TGTGCCAGCAGCTTCTTTAGCTCGGGGTTCAGCTCTGGAAACACCATATATTTT
J gene: TRBJ1-3
V gene: TRBV7-2
D gene: NA
clone size: NA
CDR3 length: 18

CDR3 protein: CASSLARTRSTDTQYF
CDR3 DNA: TGTGCCAGCAGCTTAGCGCGCACTAGGAGCACAGATACGCAGTATTTT
J gene: TRBJ2-3
V gene: TRBV7-2
D gene: NA
clone size: few
CDR3 length: 16

CDR3 protein: CASSPGTGYGYTF
CDR3 DNA: TGCGCCAGCAGCCCAGGGACAGGCTATGGCTACACCTTC
J gene: TRBJ1-2
V gene: TRBV5-1
D gene: TRBD1
clone size: NA
CDR3 length: 13

CDR3 protein: CASSEGPGGTLEAFF
CDR3 DNA: TGTGCCAGCAGCGAGGGGCCAGGGGGCACTTTAGAAGCTTTCTTT
J gene: TRBJ1-1
V gene: TRBV6-6
D gene: TRBD1
clone size: NA
CDR3 length: 15

CDR3 protein: CASSFTGDYSGANVLTF
CDR3 DNA: TGCGCCAGCAGCTTTACAGGGGACTACTCTGGGGCCAACGTCCTGACTTTC
J gene: TRBJ2-6
V gene: TRBV5-1
D gene: NA
clone size: NA
CDR3 length: 17

CDR3 protein: CASSSAGRSNQPQHF
CDR3 DNA: TGTGCCAGCAGTTCCGCGGGAAGGAGCAATCAGCCCCAGCATTTT
J gene: TRBJ1-5
V gene: TRBV6-5
D gene: NA
clone size: NA
CDR3 length: 15

CDR3 protein: CASSLEGTQYF
CDR3 DNA: TGTGCCAGCAGCCTGGAGGGGACCCAGTACTTC
J gene: TRBJ2-5
V gene: TRBV11-2
D gene: NA
clone size: few
CDR3 length: 11

CDR3 protein: CASGTGAPYTQYF
CDR3 DNA: TGTGCCAGTGGGACAGGGGCGCCCTATACGCAGTATTTT
J gene: TRBJ2-3
V gene: TRBV12-3/TRBV12-4
D gene: TRBD1
clone size: many
CDR3 length: 13

CDR3 protein: CASSPPDLPDEKLFF
CDR3 DNA: TGTGCCAGCTCACCACCGGACCTACCGGATGAAAAACTGTTTTTT
J gene: TRBJ1-4
V gene: TRBV18
D gene: NA
clone size: few
CDR3 length: 15

CDR3 protein: CASSTLEDRDSGNTIYF
CDR3 DNA: TGTGCCAGCAGCACCTTAGAAGACAGGGACTCTGGAAACACCATATATTTT
J gene: TRBJ1-3
V gene: TRBV7-9
D gene: TRBD1
clone size: NA
CDR3 length: 17

CDR3 protein: CSARSGGTDTQYF
CDR3 DNA: TGCAGTGCTAGAAGCGGGGGCACAGATACGCAGTATTTT
J gene: TRBJ2-3
V gene: TRBV20-1
D gene: TRBD2
clone size: many
CDR3 length: 13

CDR3 protein: CASSQYRGNTEAFF
CDR3 DNA: TGTGCCAGCAGCCAGTACAGGGGGAACACTGAAGCTTTCTTT
J gene: TRBJ1-1
V gene: TRBV3-1
D gene: TRBD1
clone size: NA
CDR3 length: 14

CDR3 protein: CASSPRGGRTNEKLFF
CDR3 DNA: TGTGCCAGCAGCCCACGGGGGGGAAGAACTAATGAAAAACTGTTTTTT
J gene: TRBJ1-4
V gene: TRBV7-8
D gene: NA
clone size: NA
CDR3 length: 16

CDR3 protein: CSARELQGPLGYTF
CDR3 DNA: TGCAGTGCTAGGGAATTACAGGGTCCACTGGGCTACACCTTC
J gene: TRBJ1-2
V gene: TRBV20-1
D gene: NA
clone size: once
CDR3 length: 14

CDR3 protein: CASSVGGTGAYEQYF
CDR3 DNA: TGTGCCAGCAGCGTAGGGGGGACAGGGGCCTACGAGCAGTACTTC
J gene: TRBJ2-7
V gene: TRBV9
D gene: TRBD1
clone size: NA
CDR3 length: 15

CDR3 protein: CASSRDSGNQPQHF
CDR3 DNA: TGTGCCAGCAGCCGGGACAGCGGGAATCAGCCCCAGCATTTT
J gene: TRBJ1-5
V gene: TRBV7-9
D gene: TRBD1
clone size: few
CDR3 length: 14

CDR3 protein: CASSLGTGRGNTEAFF
CDR3 DNA: TGTGCCAGCAGCTTAGGGACAGGGAGGGGGAACACTGAAGCTTTCTTT
J gene: TRBJ1-1
V gene: TRBV7-6
D gene: TRBD1
clone size: many
CDR3 length: 16

CDR3 protein: CASSSPVSGRGNEQFF
CDR3 DNA: TGTGCCAGCAGCTCCCCGGTTAGCGGGAGGGGTAATGAGCAGTTCTTC
J gene: TRBJ2-1
V gene: TRBV11-3
D gene: TRBD2
clone size: many
CDR3 length: 16

CDR3 protein: CASSVHLEETQYF
CDR3 DNA: TGTGCCAGCAGCGTACACCTCGAAGAGACCCAGTACTTC
J gene: TRBJ2-5
V gene: TRBV9
D gene: NA
clone size: NA
CDR3 length: 13

CDR3 protein: CASRDRGREQYF
CDR3 DNA: TGTGCCAGCCGGGACAGGGGGCGGGAGCAGTACTTC
J gene: TRBJ2-7
V gene: TRBV11-2
D gene: TRBD1
clone size: few
CDR3 length: 12

CDR3 protein: CASSLALGTGELFF
CDR3 DNA: TGTGCCAGCAGCTTAGCGCTCGGAACCGGGGAGCTGTTTTTT
J gene: TRBJ2-2
V gene: TRBV7-6
D gene: NA
clone size: NA
CDR3 length: 14

CDR3 protein: CASSAAIQGAEAFF
CDR3 DNA: TGTGCCAGCAGTGCGGCCATACAGGGCGCTGAAGCTTTCTTT
J gene: TRBJ1-1
V gene: TRBV9
D gene: NA
clone size: NA
CDR3 length: 14